This TCR beta chain was recovered during a study of CD4 T cells in relation to SARS-CoV-2 and coronaviruses. Overall study findings and caveats: In approximately 70% of donors, memory CD4+ clonotypes crossrecognized SARS-CoV-2 and at least one common cold coronavirus spike.

With respect to this clone: The antigen is not known. At one end, the junction sequence differs from germline, possibly due to a read error.

The CDR3 has 12 residues. In germline, CDR1 is SGHTA, CDR2 FQGNSA. The assay was immunoSEQ multiplex PCR, and TCRdb's table has in-frame clones only and misses some. The data contain 35,000 to 40,000 clones, around 74% of them singletons. The chain has TRBV7-2 and TRBJ1-2, with D maybe TRBD1 (5 bases). The receptor's source is an adult with COVID-19. The sequenced sample was memory CD4+ T cells from PBMCs, cultured in vitro. This chain's CDR3 is CASTLRRDGYTF. CDR3 sequence (DNA): TGTGCCAGCACCTTACGCAGGGATGGCTACACCTTC.